This T cell receptor (beta chain) was recovered during a study of T cell responses to AZD1222 COVID-19 vaccine. CDR1 MDHEN and CDR2 SYDVKM come from the germline V gene. J was trimmed by 1 base and V by 5 bases; bases with no gene match: 8. The CDR3 runs 16 residues. Method: immunoSEQ multiplex PCR; TCRdb's copy keeps in-frame clones and lacks some. Among 110,000 or so clones, around 89% were seen once, and the ten largest hold approximately 6.9%. The chain combines TRBV28 with TRBJ2-7; 10 bases align to TRBD1. The TCR was taken from an adult who received the AZD1222 COVID-19 vaccine. Sequencing was performed on peripheral blood, taken 28 days after the second AZD1222 dose. The CDR3 DNA reads TGTGCCAGCAGTGGGGCGCGGGACAGGGGATCCTACGAGCAGTACTTC. Encoded protein: CASSGARDRGSYEQYF.